This T cell receptor (beta chain) emerged from a study of T-cell reconstitution after alpha-beta-depleted transplantation in children. Whole-study findings and limits: Diversity and T-cell counts at one year after transplant derived mostly from new T cells. Reportedly, roughly two months post-transplant, alpha-beta T cells arose from several hundred expanded graft clones. There were some patients whose high TCRbeta diversity at day 60 came from surviving recipient T cells and thymic progenitors.

This clonotype was seen only a few times. Its antigen remains unidentified. The library targeted TCRbeta and was prepared with unique molecular identifiers. Using its own MiXCR run on the PCR reads, TCRdb lists one record per CDR3 protein. In the table there are approximately 520,000 distinct CDR3 sequences, over 9.5% of which are singletons. The clonotype was recovered from a female patient under 10 years old who had a stem cell transplant for aplastic anemia, so the T cells may come from the graft donor. Sequencing was performed on PBMCs, mostly from graft donor cells, taken 180 days after TCRalphabeta/CD19-depleted stem cell transplant.

The chain's CDR3 is CASSSSSGTGGGTEAFF. As DNA, the CDR3 is TGTGCCAGCAGTTCTTCCTCCGGGACAGGGGGCGGCACTGAAGCTTTCTTT. The chain links TRBV28 to TRBJ1-1; 12 bases align to TRBD1. V lost 4 bases to trimming and J lost 4 bases; unmatched junction nucleotides: 10. Germline values: CDR1 MDHEN, CDR2 SYDVKM. CDR3 length: 17 residues.